Shown below are 12 T cell receptor beta chains from a single sample sequenced in a study of shared clonotypes between healthy human individuals. TCRdb's table, derived via immunoSEQ multiplex PCR, lists solely in-frame clones and lacks some. The table lists millions of clones, over 90% of them singletons. The sample was naive CD4+ T cells from PBMCs. Subset given: CD45RA+ positively selected. These TCRs come from a man between 18 and 35 years old in good health. Some clones in this sample may be carry-over from other donors' samples.

The chain recombines TRBV10-3 with TRBJ2-1; 8 bases line up with TRBD2. With 3 bases clipped from V and 8 bases from J, the junction kept 15 bases outside the gene matches. Germline-derived CDR1 and CDR2 are ENHRY and SYGVKD. The CDR3 is made up of 17 amino acids. CDR3 protein: CAISESGSFGGRDEQFF. For the CDR3, the DNA is TGTGCCATCAGTGAAAGCGGGAGCTTCGGGGGGCGCGATGAGCAGTTCTTC.

The V call is TRBV4-3, the J call TRBJ2-2; D uncertain. The CDR3 is 14 residues long. V lost 6 bases, J lost 6 bases, and 14 bases lay in between. Germline assignment: CDR1 LGHNA and CDR2 YSLEER. CDR3 sequence: CASRFGTTAGELFF. The CDR3, as DNA: TGCGCCAGCAGGTTCGGCACTACAGCCGGGGAGCTGTTTTTT.

The J gene is TRBJ2-6, the V gene TRBV29-1, with 8 nucleotides matching TRBD1. CDR3 length: 15 residues. The junction had 2 bases not matched to a gene; V was cut back by 4 bases and J by 0 bases. Germline lookup yields CDR1 SQVTM and CDR2 ANQGSEA. CDR3 region: CSVGQGISGANVLTF. The CDR3 DNA reads TGCAGCGTTGGACAGGGGATCTCTGGGGCCAACGTCCTGACTTTC.

This chain links TRBV7-2 with TRBJ2-5, with D uncertain. The ends were cut back, 2 bases at V and 0 bases at J, with 10 bases in the middle. The germline CDR1 and CDR2 sequences are SGHTA and FQGNSA. The CDR3 sequence is 15 residues long. The CDR3 sequence is CASSLILGYQETQYF. The CDR3 DNA sequence: TGTGCCAGCAGCTTAATTTTGGGGTACCAAGAGACCCAGTACTTC.

The V and J genes are TRBV28 and TRBJ1-1, with a weak D call TRBD1 (5 bases). Trimming took off 6 bases at V and 10 bases at J, with 18 bases between the two ends. Germline V gene lookup returns CDR1 MDHEN and CDR2 SYDVKM. CDR3 length: 13 amino acids. The CDR3 bases are TGTGCCAGCAGGGGACGGTACGTAGCCCCAGCTTTCTTT. It specifies CASRGRYVAPAFF.

V usage is TRBV15 and J usage is TRBJ2-2; weak D call: TRBD1 (6 bases). Germline-derived CDR1 and CDR2 are LNHNV and YYDKDF (reference sequence). The V and J ends lost 5 bases and 7 bases respectively, with 14 bases between them. The CDR3 consists of 14 residues. CDR3 DNA: TGTGCCACCAGCGGAACCTCAGGGGACGGGGAGCTGTTTTTT. Its translation is CATSGTSGDGELFF.

This clone was counted once. The chain carries TRBV6-5 and TRBJ1-3, with D uncertain. The V end lost 0 bases, the J end lost 4 bases, and 10 bases lay between the germline ends. The germline CDR1 and CDR2 sequences are MNHEY and SVGAGI. This CDR3 is built from 15 residues. This chain's CDR3 is CASSYSIIGGNTIYF. CDR3 bases: TGTGCCAGCAGTTACTCGATAATAGGAGGAAACACCATATATTTT.

In DNA, the CDR3 is TGTGCCAGCAGCTTCGAGGGGTTCACAGATACGCAGTATTTT. Translating it yields CASSFEGFTDTQYF. V is TRBV7-2 and J is TRBJ2-3; D possibly matches TRBD1 or TRBD2 (5 bases each). Germline V gene data show CDR1 as SGHTA and CDR2 as FQGNSA. This CDR3 has 14 amino acids. V gave up 3 bases and J gave up 2 bases, with 9 bases separating them.

The J gene is TRBJ1-2, the V gene TRBV15, with 7 nucleotides matching TRBD1. V was pared by 5 bases and J by 1 base, with 4 bases of the junction left unmatched. This CDR3 contains 14 residues. Germline V CDR1 and CDR2: LNHNV, YYDKDF (reference sequence). CDR3 loop: CATSQTGINYGYTF. The DNA for the CDR3 is TGTGCCACCAGCCAGACAGGGATTAACTATGGCTACACCTTC.

In DNA form, the CDR3 reads TGTGCCAGCAGCCGGGCAGGGGCCTACGAGCAGTACTTC. This gives the protein CASSRAGAYEQYF. The gene calls are TRBV7-2 and TRBJ2-7; the D gene is possibly TRBD1 (6 bases). The CDR3 is 13 residues long. With 5 bases removed from V and 2 bases from J, the gap between germline ends came to 10 bases. Germline loops: CDR1 SGHTA, CDR2 FQGNSA.

The chain carries TRBV7-6 and TRBJ2-7, with D tentatively TRBD1 or TRBD2 (5 bases each). V was pared by 4 bases and J by 7 bases, with 20 bases between. CDR1 and CDR2 from the germline V gene are SGHVS and FNYEAQ. The CDR3 is 15 residues long. The DNA of the CDR3 is TGTGCCAGCAGCTCCGTTAATTTCGGAGAGGGGGAGCAGTACTTC. Translation: CASSSVNFGEGEQYF.

V and J are TRBV28 and TRBJ1-3; the D gene is possibly TRBD1 (5 bases). The CDR3 has 17 amino acids. Germline CDR1 reads MDHEN; CDR2 reads SYDVKM. V dropped 6 bases and J dropped 0 bases, with 18 bases sitting between them. CDR3 in amino acids: CASSNPGPRYSGNTIYF. As DNA, the CDR3 is TGTGCCAGCAGCAACCCGGGACCCAGGTACTCTGGAAACACCATATATTTT. The full variable domain, rest sourced from reference TRBV28 and TRBJ1-3, is DVKVTQSSRYLVKRTGEKVFLECVQDMDHENMFWYRQDPGLGLRLIYFSYDVKMKEKGDIPEGYSVSREKKERFSLILESASTNQTSMYLCASSNPGPRYSGNTIYFGEGSWLTVV.